This passage covers 7 T cell receptor beta chains from one sample sequenced in a study of cytomegalovirus exposure and HLA in healthy donors. The PCR employed 60 Vbeta primers together with 13 Jbeta primers. The assay was immunoSEQ multiplex PCR, and TCRdb's table has in-frame clones only and misses some. The table records roughly 190,000 clones, roughly 80% of them present only once. Sequencing input: PBMCs. These receptors were collected from a man aged 50-59 years in good health and CMV-seronegative.

This clone showed up just a few times. CDR3 protein: CASSPQGVGTEAFF. The CDR3 DNA reads as TGCGCCAGCAGCCCACAGGGGGTCGGCACTGAAGCTTTCTTT. This chain links TRBV4-1 with TRBJ1-1; TRBD1 aligns across 8 bases. The CDR3 totals 14 residues. After removal of 4 bases from V and 4 bases from J, the junction contained 5 bases not matched to a gene. Per germline, CDR1 MGHRA and CDR2 YSYEKL.

V usage is TRBV2 and J usage is TRBJ2-2; D perhaps matches TRBD2 (6 bases). Germline V CDR1 and CDR2: SNHLY, FYNNEI. Deletions cut 4 bases from V and 2 bases from J, with 8 bases between. The CDR3 length is 14 residues. CDR3 sequence (DNA): TGTGCCAGCAGTGCCGGGGGAAACACCGGGGAGCTGTTTTTT. Translation gives CASSAGGNTGELFF.

This clone appeared a single time. The rearrangement links TRBV14 to TRBJ1-4; 7 positions agree with TRBD1. Per the germline V gene, CDR1 is SGHDN and CDR2 is FVKESK. V was pared by 4 bases and J by 3 bases, with 5 bases of the junction left unmatched. The CDR3 extends over 15 amino acids. CDR3 in DNA: TGTGCCAGCAGCCCCTTACAGGGGCCTAATGAAAAACTGTTTTTT. It specifies CASSPLQGPNEKLFF.

The CDR3 coding sequence is TGTGCCAGCAGTTTATCGGGGCAGGGAGGAGATCAGCCCCAGCATTTT. Translating it yields CASSLSGQGGDQPQHF. The chain links TRBV27 to TRBJ1-5; D perhaps matches TRBD1 (5 bases). CDR3 size: 16 residues. Per germline, CDR1 MNHEY and CDR2 SMNVEV (reference sequence). Trimming stripped 0 bases from V and 5 bases from J, with 14 bases between.

The chain employs TRBV5-1 and TRBJ2-5, with a weak D call TRBD1 (5 bases). Germline lookup yields CDR1 SGHRS and CDR2 YFSETQ. V lost 3 bases to trimming and J lost 1 base, with 10 bases between them. CDR3 length: 14 residues. CDR3 sequence reads: CASSSQGIQETQYF. In DNA form, the CDR3 reads TGCGCCAGCAGCTCCCAGGGAATCCAAGAGACCCAGTACTTC.

This clone was seen a handful of times. This sequence joins TRBV6-5 and TRBJ1-2; D perhaps matches TRBD1 (6 bases). The CDR3 consists of 15 residues. V lost 5 bases and J 4 bases, leaving 17 bases between the germline ends. The germline V gene has CDR1 MNHEY and CDR2 SVGAGI. This CDR3 reads CASSTRQVLSYGYTF. The CDR3, as DNA: TGTGCCAGCAGTACACGACAGGTTTTGTCCTATGGCTACACCTTC.

With respect to this clone: The junction departs from germline at one end; a sequencing error may be responsible. This rearrangement joins TRBV7-9 to TRBJ1-2; D gene uncertain. The germline V gene has CDR1 SEHNR and CDR2 FQNEAQ (reference sequence). This CDR3 comprises 13 residues. CDR3 DNA: TGTTCCAGCAGCTTAGATTGGGCCTATGGCTACACCTTC. Translation gives CSSSLDWAYGYTF.